This T cell receptor (beta chain) was recovered during a study of TIL therapy for anti-PD-1-resistant metastatic lung cancer. Sequencing used immunoSEQ v3. Data came from immunoSEQ multiplex PCR; TCRdb stores just in-frame clones and leaves some out. The profile covers more than 90,000 clones, with just over 65% appearing a single time and around 9.9% taken by the ten largest. Germline lookup yields CDR1 SGHTA and CDR2 FQGNSA. J lost 3 bases, V lost 5 bases, and 6 bases had no gene match. CDR3 length equals 14 residues. The time point was: pre-treatment sample, taken before nivolumab and TIL therapy. The tumor samples were excised metastases, mostly pleural nodules or supraclavicular lymph nodes. Of note for this clone: Its cognate antigen is unknown.

Regarding the study as a whole: Many TIL product clones were absent from baseline tumor, suggesting clonal contraction.

This sequence originates from a person aged 25 to 79 with non-small cell lung cancer. Sequencing used tumor tissue, obtained at baseline. The rearrangement uses TRBV7-2 and TRBJ1-2, with 7 bases lining up with TRBD1. The CDR3 coding sequence is TGTGCCAGCAGCGTAACAGGGGTGGACTATGGCTACACCTTC. Its protein product is CASSVTGVDYGYTF.